This T cell receptor (beta chain) stems from a study of T cells in Graves' hyperthyroidism and ophthalmopathy. This clonotype showed up just a few times. Its specificity is not known. Authors of the study amplified TCR beta CDR3 regions from RNA transcripts. The TCR CDR3 first-round RT-PCR relied on the HTBI primer set. MiXCR, applied by TCRdb to the multiplex PCR reads, yields one record per CDR3 protein. The sample lists 650,000 to 700,000 distinct CDR3 sequences, approximately 15% occurring once. V gave up 7 bases and J gave up 1 base, with 13 bases separating them. There are 13 residues in the CDR3. CDR1 is SQVTM, CDR2 ANQGSEA, per germline. Hyperthyroidism was newly diagnosed in patients aged 18 to 65 (duration under 2 months). Study outcomes and limitations: Among thyroid clonotypes expanded above 0.001, most also appeared in blood.

Sequencing was carried out using blood. This receptor was taken from a man aged 45-65 years with Graves' hyperthyroidism. The J gene is TRBJ1-1, the V gene TRBV29-1; D remains ambiguous. The CDR3: CSADPLENTEAFF. CDR3 DNA sequence: TGCAGCGCTGACCCCTTAGAGAACACTGAAGCTTTCTTT.